This TCR beta chain was sequenced in a study of shared clonotypes between healthy human individuals. Trimming removed 0 bases at V and 1 base at J, with 5 bases between. The CDR3 covers 14 residues. CDR1 is SGHTS, CDR2 YDEGEE, per germline. Terminally differentiated effector memory CD45RA+ cells were left out of the naive CD8 fraction, which was CD45RO-negative and positively selected for CCR7. Here immunoSEQ multiplex PCR was the method, and the copy in TCRdb shows in-frame clones only, minus some. This sample has approximately 2,200,000 clones; 85% to 95% occur once, and the top ten carry about 1.5%.

V and J are TRBV5-8 and TRBJ2-1; D unclear. The sequencing sample was made of naive CD8+ T cells from PBMCs. The source of this sequence is a man aged 18 to 30 in good health. Some clones in this sample may be carry-over from other donors' samples. DNA of the CDR3: TGTGCCAGCAGCTTGGTGTTATCCTACAATGAGCAGTTCTTC. It encodes CASSLVLSYNEQFF.